These T cell receptor beta chains were read from a single sample in a study of blood T cell repertoires in COVID-19. Sequenced by immunoSEQ multiplex PCR; TCRdb stores in-frame clones only, minus some. The sample yields tens of thousands of clones, roughly two thirds seen once. Sequencing was performed on peripheral blood. The receptors were gathered from a woman in her 70s with acute or convalescent COVID-19. The CDR3 runs from the conserved cysteine through the conserved F or W. Fields, in order: clone size, D gene, V gene, J gene, CDR3 DNA, CDR3 protein. A D gene is named only where the DNA matches it firmly. A row's size may be missing; if present it is once, few, many or a size class.

clone_size: -; d_call: -; v_call: TRBV3-1/TRBV3-2; j_call: TRBJ1-3; cdr3_nt: TGTGCCAGCAGCCAAGACATAGTCTCTGGAAACACCATATATTTT; cdr3_aa: CASSQDIVSGNTIYF
clone_size: -; d_call: -; v_call: TRBV6-1; j_call: TRBJ1-2; cdr3_nt: TGTGCCAGCAGTGATGGACAACCCCATGGCTACACCTTC; cdr3_aa: CASSDGQPHGYTF
clone_size: -; d_call: -; v_call: TRBV24-1; j_call: TRBJ1-2; cdr3_nt: TGTGCCACCAGTGATGGTCCGCCTGGCCGTGGCTACACCTTC; cdr3_aa: CATSDGPPGRGYTF
clone_size: once; d_call: TRBD1; v_call: TRBV6-5; j_call: TRBJ1-4; cdr3_nt: TGTGCCAGCAGTCGACAGGGGGATGAAAAACTGTTTTTT; cdr3_aa: CASSRQGDEKLFF
clone_size: few; d_call: -; v_call: TRBV5-6; j_call: TRBJ2-7; cdr3_nt: TGTGCCAGCAGCTTGGGTGGCAGGTTCCACGAGCAGTACTTC; cdr3_aa: CASSLGGRFHEQYF
clone_size: once; d_call: TRBD1; v_call: TRBV5-5; j_call: TRBJ1-1; cdr3_nt: TGTGCCAGCAGCAAGCCGGGACAGGCCCCGGGGGGTGAAGCTTTCTTT; cdr3_aa: CASSKPGQAPGGEAFF
clone_size: once; d_call: TRBD1; v_call: TRBV28; j_call: TRBJ1-1; cdr3_nt: TGTGCCAGCAGTTATCACGCCCTTCTTGGGACAGGGACGAACACTGAAGCTTTCTTT; cdr3_aa: CASSYHALLGTGTNTEAFF
clone_size: once; d_call: -; v_call: TRBV6-2/TRBV6-3; j_call: TRBJ1-2; cdr3_nt: TGTGCCAGCAGTTACCCAAGGGGGACCTCTAACTATGGCTACACCTTC; cdr3_aa: CASSYPRGTSNYGYTF
clone_size: -; d_call: TRBD1; v_call: TRBV7-8; j_call: TRBJ2-2; cdr3_nt: TGTGCCAGCAGCAGCCGGGACAGGGGTGTTTCCGGGGAGCTGTTTTTT; cdr3_aa: CASSSRDRGVSGELFF
clone_size: -; d_call: -; v_call: TRBV4-3; j_call: TRBJ2-3; cdr3_nt: TGCGCCAGCAGCCAAGGAGCTAGCAGGACAGATACGCAGTATTTT; cdr3_aa: CASSQGASRTDTQYF
clone_size: -; d_call: -; v_call: TRBV5-1; j_call: TRBJ1-2; cdr3_nt: TGCGCCAGCAGCCTAAACGCTGGACAGATCGACTATGGCTACACCTTC; cdr3_aa: CASSLNAGQIDYGYTF
clone_size: -; d_call: -; v_call: TRBV5-4; j_call: TRBJ2-1; cdr3_nt: TGTGCCAGCAGCTGGGCCGGGGACAATGAGCAGTTCTTC; cdr3_aa: CASSWAGDNEQFF
clone_size: -; d_call: TRBD2; v_call: TRBV28; j_call: TRBJ2-1; cdr3_nt: TGTGCCAGCAGTTTACTAGCGGGAACGATTTACAATGAGCAGTTCTTC; cdr3_aa: CASSLLAGTIYNEQFF
clone_size: -; d_call: TRBD1; v_call: TRBV28; j_call: TRBJ1-4; cdr3_nt: TGTGCCAGCAGCAGTACAGGGGATGAAAAACTGTTTTTT; cdr3_aa: CASSSTGDEKLFF
clone_size: few; d_call: -; v_call: TRBV3-1/TRBV3-2; j_call: TRBJ2-2; cdr3_nt: TGTGCCAGCATGGCAGGAGGGGCCGGGGAGCTGTTTTTT; cdr3_aa: CASMAGGAGELFF
clone_size: few; d_call: TRBD1; v_call: TRBV6-5; j_call: TRBJ1-6; cdr3_nt: TGTGCCAGCAGCATAACAGGGGGCAGTTCACCCCTCCACTTT; cdr3_aa: CASSITGGSSPLHF
clone_size: few; d_call: TRBD1; v_call: TRBV27; j_call: TRBJ1-2; cdr3_nt: TGTGCCAGCAACCCGGGACAGGGCCTTCATATGGGCGGCTACACCTTC; cdr3_aa: CASNPGQGLHMGGYTF
clone_size: -; d_call: TRBD1; v_call: TRBV9; j_call: TRBJ2-1; cdr3_nt: TGTGCCAGCAGCGCCGAGGGACAGGGGAAGGATGAGCAGTTCTTC; cdr3_aa: CASSAEGQGKDEQFF
clone_size: -; d_call: -; v_call: TRBV9; j_call: TRBJ1-1; cdr3_nt: TGTGCCAGCAGCGTGAGTGGGAACACTGAAGCTTTCTTT; cdr3_aa: CASSVSGNTEAFF
clone_size: -; d_call: TRBD1; v_call: TRBV6-5; j_call: TRBJ1-1; cdr3_nt: TGTGCCAGCAGAAACCACAGGGGGCCCACTGAAGCTTTCTTT; cdr3_aa: CASRNHRGPTEAFF
clone_size: -; d_call: -; v_call: TRBV13; j_call: TRBJ2-7; cdr3_nt: TGTGCCAGCAGCTTCTTATCCTACGAGCAGTACTTC; cdr3_aa: CASSFLSYEQYF
clone_size: -; d_call: -; v_call: TRBV29-1; j_call: TRBJ1-1; cdr3_nt: TGCAGCGTTGGATCGATAGGAGTGACTGAAGCTTTCTTT; cdr3_aa: CSVGSIGVTEAFF
clone_size: -; d_call: -; v_call: TRBV28; j_call: TRBJ1-5; cdr3_nt: TGTGCCAGCAGCTTACAAACAGGGTTCGGGCAGCCCCAGCATTTT; cdr3_aa: CASSLQTGFGQPQHF
clone_size: -; d_call: -; v_call: TRBV25-1; j_call: TRBJ1-1; cdr3_nt: TGTGCCAGCAGTGAGCGCAGGGGAGCTGAAGCTTTCTTT; cdr3_aa: CASSERRGAEAFF
clone_size: -; d_call: TRBD2; v_call: TRBV6-2/TRBV6-3; j_call: TRBJ2-3; cdr3_nt: TGTGCCAGCAGTTATAGCGGACTAGCGGGAGCCGGCTCAGATACGCAGTATTTT; cdr3_aa: CASSYSGLAGAGSDTQYF
clone_size: few; d_call: TRBD2; v_call: TRBV23-1; j_call: TRBJ2-1; cdr3_nt: TGCGCCAGCAGTCACCAGACTAGCCTCTCTGAGCAGTTCTTC; cdr3_aa: CASSHQTSLSEQFF
clone_size: -; d_call: -; v_call: TRBV28; j_call: TRBJ2-5; cdr3_nt: TGTGCCAGCAGTTTCACCCAGAGGCAAGAGACCCAGTACTTC; cdr3_aa: CASSFTQRQETQYF
clone_size: few; d_call: -; v_call: TRBV27; j_call: TRBJ2-7; cdr3_nt: TGTGCCAGCAGTTTATGGGGCAGGGTCTACGAGCAGTACTTC; cdr3_aa: CASSLWGRVYEQYF
clone_size: -; d_call: -; v_call: TRBV27; j_call: TRBJ2-7; cdr3_nt: TGTGCCAGCAGTCCGCGACAGTTATCCTACGAGCAGTACTTC; cdr3_aa: CASSPRQLSYEQYF
clone_size: -; d_call: -; v_call: TRBV7-2; j_call: TRBJ2-1; cdr3_nt: TGTGCCAGCAGCTTAGGCCCTAGCAATGAGCAGTTCTTC; cdr3_aa: CASSLGPSNEQFF
clone_size: few; d_call: -; v_call: TRBV9; j_call: TRBJ1-5; cdr3_nt: TGTGCCAGCAGCCTCTCTGGGGGCAACCAGCCCCAGCATTTT; cdr3_aa: CASSLSGGNQPQHF
clone_size: -; d_call: -; v_call: TRBV7-2; j_call: TRBJ2-2; cdr3_nt: TGTGCCAGCAGCTCCGGGATTTTCACCGGGGAGCTGTTTTTT; cdr3_aa: CASSSGIFTGELFF
clone_size: -; d_call: -; v_call: TRBV10-2; j_call: TRBJ1-4; cdr3_nt: TGCGCCAGCAGTGAGTCGAGAGGGAATGAAAAACTGTTTTTT; cdr3_aa: CASSESRGNEKLFF
clone_size: -; d_call: -; v_call: TRBV19; j_call: TRBJ1-5; cdr3_nt: TGTGCCAGAATGGAGGCAGCGGAACCCAATCAGCCCCAGCATTTT; cdr3_aa: CARMEAAEPNQPQHF
clone_size: -; d_call: TRBD1; v_call: TRBV7-9; j_call: TRBJ1-2; cdr3_nt: TGTGCCAGCAGCCAAGGGACAGGGGAAGGCTACACCTTC; cdr3_aa: CASSQGTGEGYTF
clone_size: few; d_call: -; v_call: TRBV4-1; j_call: TRBJ2-1; cdr3_nt: TGCGCCAGCAGCCAAGGAGGACTAACCTACAATGAGCAGTTCTTC; cdr3_aa: CASSQGGLTYNEQFF
clone_size: -; d_call: -; v_call: TRBV6-5; j_call: TRBJ2-7; cdr3_nt: TGTGCCAGCAGCCGTTCGACAGTAACCTACGAGCAGTACTTC; cdr3_aa: CASSRSTVTYEQYF
clone_size: -; d_call: TRBD2; v_call: TRBV5-1; j_call: TRBJ2-2; cdr3_nt: TGCGCCAGCAGCTTGGAGGGACTAGCGGGGGGCTCCGGGGAGCTGTTTTTT; cdr3_aa: CASSLEGLAGGSGELFF
clone_size: few; d_call: TRBD2; v_call: TRBV10-3; j_call: TRBJ2-1; cdr3_nt: TGTGCCATGGCGGTATCTAGCGGGACAAACAATGAGCAGTTCTTC; cdr3_aa: CAMAVSSGTNNEQFF
clone_size: -; d_call: -; v_call: TRBV7-9; j_call: TRBJ1-2; cdr3_nt: TGTGCCAGCCTCCGGTCAGGGGACTATGGCTACACCTTC; cdr3_aa: CASLRSGDYGYTF
clone_size: -; d_call: -; v_call: TRBV18; j_call: TRBJ2-5; cdr3_nt: TGTGCCAGCTCTCCCGGCTTCCGGGAGGAGACCCAGTACTTC; cdr3_aa: CASSPGFREETQYF
clone_size: -; d_call: TRBD1; v_call: TRBV4-2; j_call: TRBJ2-2; cdr3_nt: TGTGCCAGCAGCCAAGATCCGACACAGGGGGCCGCCGGGGAGCTGTTTTTT; cdr3_aa: CASSQDPTQGAAGELFF
clone_size: few; d_call: TRBD1; v_call: TRBV2; j_call: TRBJ1-6; cdr3_nt: TGTGCCAGCAGCGCTAGACAGGGGGCTCTTTCCTATAATTCACCCCTCCACTTT; cdr3_aa: CASSARQGALSYNSPLHF
clone_size: many; d_call: TRBD1; v_call: TRBV2; j_call: TRBJ1-1; cdr3_nt: TGTGCCATACTTACAGGGGGCCCTGAAGCTTTCTTT; cdr3_aa: CAILTGGPEAFF
clone_size: -; d_call: TRBD1; v_call: TRBV2; j_call: TRBJ2-1; cdr3_nt: TGTGCCAGCAGTCGACAGGGGGCGGCGTCCTACAATGAGCAGTTCTTC; cdr3_aa: CASSRQGAASYNEQFF
clone_size: -; d_call: TRBD2; v_call: TRBV7-3; j_call: TRBJ2-1; cdr3_nt: TGTGCCAGCAGCTTCCGCGGGAGCTCGAATGAGCAGTTCTTC; cdr3_aa: CASSFRGSSNEQFF
clone_size: -; d_call: TRBD1; v_call: TRBV7-9; j_call: TRBJ1-6; cdr3_nt: TGTGCCAGCAGCCCGGACAGGGATAGTTCACCCCTCCACTTT; cdr3_aa: CASSPDRDSSPLHF
clone_size: -; d_call: TRBD1; v_call: TRBV7-2; j_call: TRBJ2-7; cdr3_nt: TGTGCCAGCAGCTTCGACACCGGGACAGAACTCTTC; cdr3_aa: CASSFDTGTELF
clone_size: -; d_call: TRBD1; v_call: TRBV15; j_call: TRBJ1-5; cdr3_nt: TGTGCCACCGGGGACAGAAGGGTCGGGCAGCCCCAGCATTTT; cdr3_aa: CATGDRRVGQPQHF
clone_size: -; d_call: TRBD1; v_call: TRBV11-2; j_call: TRBJ1-2; cdr3_nt: TGTGCCAGCAGCTCGACAGGGCTGGGGGGCTACACCTTC; cdr3_aa: CASSSTGLGGYTF